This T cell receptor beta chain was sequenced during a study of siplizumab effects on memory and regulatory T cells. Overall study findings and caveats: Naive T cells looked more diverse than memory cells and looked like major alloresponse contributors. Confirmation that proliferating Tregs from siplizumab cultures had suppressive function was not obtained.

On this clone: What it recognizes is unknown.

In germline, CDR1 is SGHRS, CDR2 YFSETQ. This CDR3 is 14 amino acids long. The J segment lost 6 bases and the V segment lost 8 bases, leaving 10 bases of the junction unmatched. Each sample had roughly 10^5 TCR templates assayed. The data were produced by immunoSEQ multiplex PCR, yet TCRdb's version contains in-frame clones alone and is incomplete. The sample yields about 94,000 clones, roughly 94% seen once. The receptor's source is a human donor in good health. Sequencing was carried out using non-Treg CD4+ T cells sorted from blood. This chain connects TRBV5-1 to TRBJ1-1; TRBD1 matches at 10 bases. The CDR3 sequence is CASLSTGGSAEAFF. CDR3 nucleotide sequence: TGCGCCAGTCTTTCGACAGGGGGCAGCGCTGAAGCTTTCTTT.